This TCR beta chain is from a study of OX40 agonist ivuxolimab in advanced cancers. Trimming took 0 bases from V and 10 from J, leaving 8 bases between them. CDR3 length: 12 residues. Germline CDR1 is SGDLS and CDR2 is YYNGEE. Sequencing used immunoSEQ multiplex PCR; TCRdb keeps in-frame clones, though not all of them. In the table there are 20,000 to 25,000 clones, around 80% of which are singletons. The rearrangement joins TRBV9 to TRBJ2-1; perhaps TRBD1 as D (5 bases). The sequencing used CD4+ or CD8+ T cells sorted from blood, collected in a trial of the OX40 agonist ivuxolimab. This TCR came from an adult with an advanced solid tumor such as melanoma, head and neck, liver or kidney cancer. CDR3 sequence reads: CASSVEKGEQFF. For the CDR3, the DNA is TGTGCCAGCAGCGTAGAAAAGGGGGAGCAGTTCTTC. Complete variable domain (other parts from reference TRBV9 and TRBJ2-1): DSGVTQTPKHLITATGQRVTLRCSPRSGDLSVYWYQQSLDQGLQFLIQYYNGEERAKGNILERFSAQQFPDLHSELNLSSLELGDSALYFCASSVEKGEQFFGPGTRLTVL.